This T cell receptor (beta chain) was recovered during a study of STAT3 mutations in large granular lymphocyte leukemia. Study conclusions and caveats: Every T-LGLL patient had at least one immunodominant TCRbeta clonotype. In several patients, dominant TCR clone burden exceeded STAT3 mutant burden.

The CDR3 loop spans 13 amino acids. Germline values: CDR1 SGHRS, CDR2 YFSETQ. The V end was cut by 1 base, the J end by 6 bases, with 10 bases between. TCRdb's table, derived via immunoSEQ multiplex PCR, lists solely in-frame clones and lacks some. Of roughly 38,000 clones listed, nearly 90% are singletons. Points on this clone: The antigen remains unidentified.

The TCR originated in a human donor with T large granular lymphocyte leukemia. Some clones in this sample may be carry-over from other donors' samples. This rearrangement joins TRBV5-1 to TRBJ1-2; D possibly corresponds to TRBD1 (5 bases). Sequenced material: PBMCs. The CDR3 here is CASSLTGSDGYTF. The CDR3 nucleotides read TGCGCCAGCAGCTTGACAGGATCGGATGGCTACACCTTC.